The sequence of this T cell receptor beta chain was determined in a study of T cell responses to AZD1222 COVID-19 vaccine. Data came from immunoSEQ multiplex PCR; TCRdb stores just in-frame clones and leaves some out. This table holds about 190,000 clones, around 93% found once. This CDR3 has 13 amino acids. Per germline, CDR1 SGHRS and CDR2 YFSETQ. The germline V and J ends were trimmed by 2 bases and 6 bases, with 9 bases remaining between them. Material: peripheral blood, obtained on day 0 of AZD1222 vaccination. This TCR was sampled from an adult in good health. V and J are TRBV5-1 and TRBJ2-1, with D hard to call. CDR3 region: CASSFGPSNEQFF. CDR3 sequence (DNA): TGCGCCAGCAGCTTCGGTCCCTCCAATGAGCAGTTCTTC.